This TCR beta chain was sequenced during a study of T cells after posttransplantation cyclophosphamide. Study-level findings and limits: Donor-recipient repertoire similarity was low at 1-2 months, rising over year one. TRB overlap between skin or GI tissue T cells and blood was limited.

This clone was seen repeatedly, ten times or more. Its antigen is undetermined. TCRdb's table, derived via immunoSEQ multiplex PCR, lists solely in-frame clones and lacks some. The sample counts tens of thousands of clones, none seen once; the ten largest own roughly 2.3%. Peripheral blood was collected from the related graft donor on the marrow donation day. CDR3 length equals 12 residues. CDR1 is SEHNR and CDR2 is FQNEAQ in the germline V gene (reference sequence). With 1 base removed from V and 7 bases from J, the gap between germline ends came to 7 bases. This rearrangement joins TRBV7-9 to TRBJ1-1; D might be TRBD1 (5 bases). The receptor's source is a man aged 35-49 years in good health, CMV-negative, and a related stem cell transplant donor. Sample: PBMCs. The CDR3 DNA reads TGTGCCAGCAGCTTAGGGGGGGGTGAAGCTTTCTTT. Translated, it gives CASSLGGGEAFF.